The rows below give T cell receptor beta chains drawn from one sample of a study of blood T cell repertoires in COVID-19. Libraries were prepared by immunoSEQ multiplex PCR; TCRdb keeps only in-frame clonotypes and omits some of them. The sample contains some 290,000 clones, around 87% of which appear only once. Material: peripheral blood. Source of these receptors: a woman aged 45-65 years who had recovered from COVID-19. CDR3s include the opening cysteine and the closing phenylalanine or tryptophan. A D gene is named only where the DNA matches it firmly. Expanded clones are given a class, and other clones once, few, many or no size at all.

size | J | V | D | DNA | CDR3
- | TRBJ1-2 | TRBV6-1 | - | TGTGCCAGCAGTGAAGCGGACGGGACTGGCTATGGCTACACCTTC | CASSEADGTGYGYTF
- | TRBJ1-1 | TRBV7-3 | TRBD1 | TGTGCCAGCAGCGAGACAGGGGAGACTGAAGCTTTCTTT | CASSETGETEAFF
- | TRBJ1-5 | TRBV6-5 | - | TGTGCCAGCAGTTACTTAAACAATCAGCCCCAGCATTTT | CASSYLNNQPQHF
- | TRBJ2-2 | TRBV10-2 | - | TGCGCCAGCGTACGAGGGATTCGGAGCGGGGAGCTGTTTTTT | CASVRGIRSGELFF
- | TRBJ1-2 | TRBV28 | TRBD1 | TGTGCCATCCGGACAGGGCCAGATGGCTACACCTTC | CAIRTGPDGYTF
- | TRBJ1-2 | TRBV12-3/TRBV12-4 | - | TGTGCCCGCGAATGGTGGTTCTATGGCTACACCTTC | CAREWWFYGYTF
- | TRBJ2-2 | TRBV6-4 | - | TGTGCCAGCAGTGACCGGGCGGGGAACACCGGGGAGCTGTTTTTT | CASSDRAGNTGELFF
- | TRBJ1-1 | TRBV2 | TRBD1 | TGTGCCAGCCGACAGGGGGCGGGGACTGAAGCTTTCTTT | CASRQGAGTEAFF
- | TRBJ2-3 | TRBV6-5 | - | TGTGCCAGCAGACAGGGCCCCACAGATACGCAGTATTTT | CASRQGPTDTQYF
- | TRBJ1-4 | TRBV28 | TRBD1 | TGTGCCAGCAGTTTGACAGGGGGCAAATCAGGAGAAAAACTGTTTTTT | CASSLTGGKSGEKLFF
- | TRBJ2-7 | TRBV5-1 | TRBD2 | TGCGCCAGCTCTACTAGCGGGGGAGCCTACGAGCAGTACTTC | CASSTSGGAYEQYF
- | TRBJ2-7 | TRBV5-4 | - | TGTGCCAGCAGCTTGGGCCAGAACTACGAGCAGTACTTC | CASSLGQNYEQYF
- | TRBJ1-1 | TRBV7-2 | TRBD1 | TGTGCCAGCAGCAGGACAGGGCGGACTGGCACTGAAGCTTTCTTT | CASSRTGRTGTEAFF
- | TRBJ2-3 | TRBV5-1 | - | TGCGCCAGCAGCACCCCCCCCGGGTTCGATACGCAGTATTTT | CASSTPPGFDTQYF
- | TRBJ1-1 | TRBV4-3 | - | TGCGCCAGCAGCCAATACAGGTTAAGGAACACTGAAGCTTTCTTT | CASSQYRLRNTEAFF
once | TRBJ1-2 | TRBV7-2 | TRBD1 | TGTGCCAGCAGCTTAAGACAGGGGGCGGCTCGGCTCAGAGAGTATGGCTACACCTTC | CASSLRQGAARLREYGYTF
- | TRBJ1-2 | TRBV7-9 | TRBD1 | TGTGCCAGCAGCCCCGGACAGGGGGGCTACACCTTC | CASSPGQGGYTF
- | TRBJ1-5 | TRBV6-5 | - | TGTGCCAGCATTGGACGGGGGGCGGATCAGCCCCAGCATTTT | CASIGRGADQPQHF
- | TRBJ1-5 | TRBV30 | - | TGTGCCTGGAGGCAGAATTTAAATCAGCCCCAGCATTTT | CAWRQNLNQPQHF
few | TRBJ1-2 | TRBV6-6 | TRBD1 | TGTGCCAGCAGTTACCCCCGGACAGGATCCTTCCCAGCCCACTTC | CASSYPRTGSFPAHF
few | TRBJ2-1 | TRBV6-5 | - | TGTGCCAGCAGCCACGCGGGGATCGCCTACAATGAGCAGTTCTTC | CASSHAGIAYNEQFF
few | TRBJ2-3 | TRBV6-6 | - | TGTGCCAGCGTAAAGGAGTACACAGATACGCAGTATTTT | CASVKEYTDTQYF
- | TRBJ2-7 | TRBV28 | - | TGTGCCAGCAATCGACTAGTGAGCGAGCAGTACTTC | CASNRLVSEQYF
- | TRBJ2-3 | TRBV4-1 | TRBD2 | TGCGCCAGCAGCCAAGCTAGCGGGGTTAGGGGTACGCAGTATTTT | CASSQASGVRGTQYF
- | TRBJ2-1 | TRBV7-6 | TRBD2 | TGTGCCAGCAGCTTACCAGCGGGAGGGCCGGGTGAGCAGTTCTTC | CASSLPAGGPGEQFF
- | TRBJ2-1 | TRBV18 | TRBD2 | TGTGCCAGCTCACGACCGGGACTACCTTCCTCCTACAATGAGCAGTTCTTC | CASSRPGLPSSYNEQFF
- | TRBJ2-7 | TRBV11-2 | - | TGTGCCAGCAGCCGGACAGTCTACGAGCAGTACTTC | CASSRTVYEQYF
- | TRBJ1-2 | TRBV4-2 | TRBD1 | TGTGCCAGCAGCCAAGATCAGGGGGTAGGCTATGGCTACACCTTC | CASSQDQGVGYGYTF
- | TRBJ2-2 | TRBV13 | - | TGTGCCAGCAGCTTAGTTCCGGCAGGGTTTTATCAGGACACCGGGGAGCTGTTTTTT | CASSLVPAGFYQDTGELFF
- | TRBJ2-7 | TRBV19 | TRBD1 | TGTGCCAGTAGTCGTGGACAGGGGAGCTACGAGCAGTACTTC | CASSRGQGSYEQYF
- | TRBJ2-5 | TRBV24-1 | TRBD1 | TGTGCCACCAGTGACCCGACAGGGGAGGTAGGAGAGACCCAGTACTTC | CATSDPTGEVGETQYF
- | TRBJ2-5 | TRBV5-1 | TRBD2 | TGCGCCAGCAGCTTCGGACTAGCGGGGGGCCTAGAGACCCAGTACTTC | CASSFGLAGGLETQYF
- | TRBJ2-7 | TRBV6-2/TRBV6-3 | - | TGTGCCAGCAGTTACTCCGCAGGCTATAGAGAGCAGTACTTC | CASSYSAGYREQYF